The 26 T cell receptor beta chains below come from one sample, sequenced in a study of T cell responses to AZD1222 COVID-19 vaccine. TCRdb's copy holds only in-frame clones and misses some; the assay was immunoSEQ multiplex PCR. The sample shows roughly 80,000 clones, about nine tenths of them seen only once. The material sequenced was peripheral blood, taken on day 0 of MenACWY control vaccination. The receptors were sampled from an adult in good health.

V gene TRBV18 combines with J gene TRBJ1-1; possibly TRBD1 for D (6 bases). Trimming cost V 2 bases and J 3 bases, with 10 bases left between them. CDR1 and CDR2 from the germline V gene are KGHSH and LQKENI. The CDR3 has 14 residues. The CDR3, as DNA: TGTGCCAGCTCACCAATTCAGGGGCACACTGAAGCTTTCTTT. Its protein product is CASSPIQGHTEAFF.

The chain has TRBV9 and TRBJ1-2; no clear D gene. There are 14 residues in the CDR3. V lost 2 bases and J 0 bases, leaving 8 bases between the germline ends. Looked up from germline, CDR1 is SGDLS and CDR2 is YYNGEE. CDR3 region: CASSVDSANYGYTF. The CDR3 DNA reads TGTGCCAGCAGCGTGGACTCAGCTAACTATGGCTACACCTTC. Filled out from reference TRBV9 and TRBJ1-2, the complete variable domain reads DSGVTQTPKHLITATGQRVTLRCSPRSGDLSVYWYQQSLDQGLQFLIQYYNGEERAKGNILERFSAQQFPDLHSELNLSSLELGDSALYFCASSVDSANYGYTFGSGTRLTVV.

This chain's CDR3 is CAWSSGQGDEQYF. The CDR3 DNA follows: TGTGCCTGGAGTTCGGGACAGGGGGACGAGCAGTACTTC. The chain combines TRBV30 with TRBJ2-7; 11 bases align to TRBD1. Germline V lookup: CDR1 GTSNPN, CDR2 SVGIG (reference sequence). The V gene end was trimmed by 2 bases and the J gene end by 5 bases; junction bases not matched to a gene: 2. The CDR3 covers 13 residues.

As to this clone: Other nucleotide sequences from this sample produce the same CDR3. This chain connects TRBV5-1 to TRBJ2-6; D unclear. V lost 2 bases to trimming and J lost 0 bases, with 3 bases between them. CDR1 and CDR2 (germline): SGHRS, YFSETQ. The CDR3 is 14 amino acids. The CDR3 nucleotides are TGCGCCAGCAGCTTCGCCTCTGGGGCCAACGTCCTGACTTTC. It specifies CASSFASGANVLTF.

This chain connects TRBV15 to TRBJ1-2, with D unresolved. The germline gives CDR1 LNHNV, CDR2 YYDKDF (reference sequence). This CDR3 has 16 amino acids. Trimming cost V 5 bases and J 2 bases, with 18 bases left between them. The CDR3 DNA reads as TGTGCCACCAGCCGATTCCGGCCGGGGAGGAACTATGGCTACACCTTC. It codes for CATSRFRPGRNYGYTF.

The gene calls are TRBV12-3 or TRBV12-4 and TRBJ2-7; the match to TRBD2 covers 10 bases. The CDR3 has 13 amino acids. Germline trimming cut 5 bases from V and 3 bases from J; bases unmatched to any gene: 1. The CDR3 protein is CASSTSGNYEQYF. The CDR3 nucleotides are TGTGCCAGCAGTACTAGCGGGAACTACGAGCAGTACTTC.

In DNA, the CDR3 is TGTGCCAGCAGCCGCCCACCCCCCGATACGCAGTATTTT. Translating gives CASSRPPPDTQYF. V usage is TRBV2 and J usage is TRBJ2-3, with D uncertain. Trimming took off 6 bases at V and 6 bases at J, with 13 bases between the two ends. The CDR3 runs to 13 residues. The germline V gene encodes CDR1 SNHLY and CDR2 FYNNEI.

V and J are TRBV27 and TRBJ1-5; D call uncertain. V lost 4 bases and J lost 1, with 8 bases in between. Germline CDR1 and CDR2: MNHEY and SMNVEV (reference sequence). This CDR3 region has 14 residues. CDR3 region: CASSYAGSNQPQHF. CDR3 bases: TGTGCCAGCAGTTATGCCGGGAGCAATCAGCCCCAGCATTTT.

This clone has a single count. V is TRBV28 and J is TRBJ2-2; TRBD2 matches 13 bases. The junction had 10 bases not matched to a gene; V was cut back by 5 bases and J by 4 bases. Germline-derived CDR1 and CDR2 are MDHEN and SYDVKM. The CDR3 loop spans 18 amino acids. The CDR3: CASSRLGLAGDITGELFF. The DNA for the CDR3 is TGTGCCAGCAGTCGACTCGGACTAGCGGGAGATATCACCGGGGAGCTGTTTTTT. Based on the CDR3 plus reference TRBV28 and TRBJ2-2, the full variable domain is DVKVTQSSRYLVKRTGEKVFLECVQDMDHENMFWYRQDPGLGLRLIYFSYDVKMKEKGDIPEGYSVSREKKERFSLILESASTNQTSMYLCASSRLGLAGDITGELFFGEGSRLTVL.

The gene calls are TRBV5-1 and TRBJ2-1; D perhaps matches TRBD2 (5 bases). V gave up 0 bases and J gave up 9 bases, with 13 bases separating them. Germline V CDR1 and CDR2: SGHRS, YFSETQ. The CDR3 contains 14 residues. CDR3 DNA sequence: TGCGCCAGCAGCTTGGAACTAGGTGGGAGTGAGCAGTTCTTC. Encoded protein: CASSLELGGSEQFF.

The gene calls are TRBV27 and TRBJ1-3; no reliable D call. The CDR3 sequence is 15 residues long. Germline V gene sequence: CDR1 MNHEY, CDR2 SMNVEV (reference sequence). The V and J ends lost 3 bases and 2 bases respectively, with 11 bases between them. The CDR3 loop is CASSLTYSPGNTIYF. DNA for the CDR3: TGTGCCAGCAGTTTGACGTACTCCCCTGGAAACACCATATATTTT.

The J gene is TRBJ1-4, the V gene TRBV7-9; D perhaps matches TRBD1 (5 bases). The CDR3 spans 16 residues. Deletions cut 1 base from V and 8 bases from J, with 17 bases between. CDR1 SEHNR and CDR2 FQNEAQ come from the germline V gene (reference sequence). CDR3 sequence reads: CASSLGLGDPGEKLFF. For the CDR3, the DNA is TGTGCCAGCAGCTTAGGGCTCGGGGACCCCGGGGAAAAACTGTTTTTT.

This rearrangement joins TRBV3-1 (or the pseudogene TRBV3-2) to TRBJ1-5, with 11 bases fitting TRBD1. The V gene end was trimmed by 4 bases and the J gene end by 3 bases; junction bases not matched to a gene: 5. The length of the CDR3 is 16 residues. Germline CDR1 reads LGHDT; CDR2 reads YNNKEL (reference sequence). Written as DNA, the CDR3 is TGTGCCAGCAGCCTCGGGACAGGGGGTTCCAATCAGCCCCAGCATTTT. It yields the protein CASSLGTGGSNQPQHF.

J is TRBJ1-1 and V is TRBV19, with 8 bases matching TRBD1. The CDR3 is 18 residues long. Germline V lookup: CDR1 LNHDA, CDR2 SQIVND (reference sequence). The V and J ends lost 4 bases and 0 bases, in that order; junction bases with no gene match: 13. The CDR3, as DNA: TGTGCCAGTAGTACCGGCCAGGGGGCAGTTAGCATGAACACTGAAGCTTTCTTT. Its translation: CASSTGQGAVSMNTEAFF.

The chain employs TRBV5-1 and TRBJ2-1, with TRBD2 matching 14 bases. The CDR3 spans 17 residues. The junction had 10 bases not matched to a gene; V was cut back by 3 bases and J by 8 bases. Germline V gives CDR1 SGHRS, CDR2 YFSETQ. This CDR3 is CASSYETSGRARDEQFF. CDR3 bases: TGCGCCAGCAGCTACGAGACTAGCGGGAGGGCCAGGGATGAGCAGTTCTTC.

The chain employs TRBV5-1 and TRBJ2-2, with D tentatively TRBD1 (6 bases). This CDR3 region has 14 residues. From germline, CDR1 is SGHRS and CDR2 YFSETQ. The ends were cut back, 0 bases at V and 6 bases at J, with 9 bases in the middle. The DNA for the CDR3 is TGCGCCAGCAGCTTGGCCGCAGGGGCCGGGGAGCTGTTTTTT. As protein: CASSLAAGAGELFF.

This chain uses TRBV15 with TRBJ1-1; D perhaps matches TRBD1 (5 bases). In germline, CDR1 is LNHNV, CDR2 YYDKDF (reference sequence). The CDR3 sequence is 12 residues long. V was pared by 9 bases and J by 0 bases, with 8 bases between. The CDR3 loop reads CATGAVNTEAFF. The DNA for the CDR3 is TGTGCCACAGGGGCGGTGAACACTGAAGCTTTCTTT.

The sample holds one count of this clone. J is TRBJ1-3 and V is TRBV5-1; D gene uncertain. Trimming stripped 1 base from V and 0 bases from J, with 8 bases between. This CDR3 has 15 residues. From germline, CDR1 is SGHRS and CDR2 YFSETQ. In DNA form, the CDR3 reads TGCGCCAGCAGCTTGCTCCCCGACTCTGGAAACACCATATATTTT. Translated: CASSLLPDSGNTIYF.

V is TRBV4-2 and J is TRBJ2-1, with 9 bases lining up with TRBD1. V lost 0 bases and J lost 3; bases outside the gene matches: 6. The germline gives CDR1 LGHNA, CDR2 YNFKEQ. The CDR3 is 17 residues long. CDR3 loop: CASSQEGDRGFYNEQFF. In nucleotides, the CDR3 is TGTGCCAGCAGCCAAGAGGGCGACAGGGGGTTCTACAATGAGCAGTTCTTC.

This chain uses TRBV24-1 with TRBJ1-2; 7 nucleotides align to TRBD1. V lost 1 base to trimming and J lost 2 bases; unmatched junction nucleotides: 12. The CDR3 is 18 residues long. Germline V lookup: CDR1 KGHDR, CDR2 SFDVKD. CDR3 amino acids: CATSDLYSTGTLNYGYTF. DNA for the CDR3: TGTGCCACCAGTGATTTATATTCGACAGGGACTTTAAACTATGGCTACACCTTC.

The CDR3 here is CASSSRQGGEYEKLFF. In nucleotides, the CDR3 is TGTGCCAGCAGCTCCAGACAAGGCGGAGAGTATGAAAAACTGTTTTTT. The rearrangement joins TRBV7-2 to TRBJ1-4; D gene unclear. The CDR3 is 16 amino acids. Looked up from germline, CDR1 is SGHTA and CDR2 is FQGNSA. Trimming shortened V by 4 bases and J by 6 bases, and 18 bases separated the two germline ends.

The gene calls are TRBV6-6 and TRBJ1-1; 10 positions agree with TRBD1. V was clipped by 8 bases and J by 8 bases; unmatched bases: 5. This CDR3 region has 12 residues. Germline loops: CDR1 MNHNY, CDR2 SVGAGI (reference sequence). The CDR3 is CASLTGGPEAFF. In DNA form, the CDR3 reads TGTGCCAGCTTGACAGGGGGCCCAGAAGCTTTCTTT.

The V call is TRBV29-1, the J call TRBJ1-1; D is uncertain. Trimming cost V 4 bases and J 4 bases, with 13 bases left between them. From germline, CDR1 is SQVTM and CDR2 ANQGSEA. The CDR3 length is 13 residues. CDR3 sequence: CSVGVGLGTEAFF. In DNA form, the CDR3 reads TGCAGCGTTGGGGTTGGGTTAGGCACTGAAGCTTTCTTT.

V gene TRBV19 combines with J gene TRBJ2-3, with TRBD2 identical over 13 bases. CDR1 LNHDA and CDR2 SQIVND come from the germline V gene (reference sequence). The CDR3 runs 16 residues. V lost 5 bases and J lost 6; bases outside the gene matches: 8. In DNA form, the CDR3 reads TGTGCCAGTAGTCCGCGGACTAGCGGGAGAGGCGATACGCAGTATTTT. Translation: CASSPRTSGRGDTQYF.

This clone appeared once. The rearrangement joins TRBV7-9 to TRBJ1-6; tentatively, D is TRBD1 (5 bases). Germline assignment: CDR1 SEHNR and CDR2 FQNEAQ (reference sequence). Trimming removed 4 bases from V and 6 bases from J, with 10 bases in between. This CDR3 has 14 amino acids. The CDR3: CASSSDGGNSPLHF. DNA for the CDR3: TGTGCCAGCAGCTCCGATGGGGGTAATTCACCCCTCCACTTT.

This clone occurred a few times. V and J are TRBV9 and TRBJ2-1; 10 positions match TRBD2. The CDR3 spans 15 residues. V gave up 2 bases and J gave up 3 bases; unmatched junction bases: 2. Germline values: CDR1 SGDLS, CDR2 YYNGEE. In DNA, the CDR3 is TGTGCCAGCAGCGTCCCTAGCGGGAGCTACAATGAGCAGTTCTTC. It codes for CASSVPSGSYNEQFF.